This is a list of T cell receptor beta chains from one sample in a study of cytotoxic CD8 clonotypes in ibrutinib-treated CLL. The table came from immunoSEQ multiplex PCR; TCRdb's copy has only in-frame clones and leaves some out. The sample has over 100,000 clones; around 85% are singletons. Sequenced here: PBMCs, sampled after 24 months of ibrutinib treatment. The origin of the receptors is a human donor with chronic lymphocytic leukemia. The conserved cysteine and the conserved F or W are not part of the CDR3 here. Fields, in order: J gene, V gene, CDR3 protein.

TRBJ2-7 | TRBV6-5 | ASSYYETGSYEQY
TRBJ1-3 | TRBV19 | ASRAQDSSGNTIY
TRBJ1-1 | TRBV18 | ASSLDREAF
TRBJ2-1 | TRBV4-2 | ASSPDQRGVSYNEQF
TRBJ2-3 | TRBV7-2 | ASRGGTSGSGTDTQY
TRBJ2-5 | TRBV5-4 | ASSFQRSKETQY
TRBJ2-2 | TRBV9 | ASSVAPERTGELF
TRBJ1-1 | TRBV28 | ASSLPGQGPEAF
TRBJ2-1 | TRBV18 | ASSPVRGRGSSYNEQF
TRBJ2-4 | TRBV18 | ASSPLENIQY
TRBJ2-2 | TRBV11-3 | ASTGRGGELF
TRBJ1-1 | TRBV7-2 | ASTLRAGQVNTEAF
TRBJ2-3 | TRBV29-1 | SVETLAGSTDTQY
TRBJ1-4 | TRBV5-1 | ASSQGRSNEKLF
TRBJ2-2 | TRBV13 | ASSLTFLARDTGELF
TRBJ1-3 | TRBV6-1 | ASSEATGARGNTIY
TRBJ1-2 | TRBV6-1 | ASSVPGIGGYT
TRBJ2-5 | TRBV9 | ASSVGLAGRETQY